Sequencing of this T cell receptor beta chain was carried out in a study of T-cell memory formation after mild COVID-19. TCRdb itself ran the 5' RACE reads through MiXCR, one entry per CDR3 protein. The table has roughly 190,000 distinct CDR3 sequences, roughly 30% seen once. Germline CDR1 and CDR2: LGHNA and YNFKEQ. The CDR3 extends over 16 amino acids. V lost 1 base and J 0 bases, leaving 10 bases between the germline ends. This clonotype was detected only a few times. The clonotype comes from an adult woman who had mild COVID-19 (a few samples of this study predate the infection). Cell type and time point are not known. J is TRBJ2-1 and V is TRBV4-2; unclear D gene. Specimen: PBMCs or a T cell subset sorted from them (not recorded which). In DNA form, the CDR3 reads TGTGCCAGCAGCCAAGTTATGCACAGCTCCTACAATGAGCAGTTCTTC. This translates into CASSQVMHSSYNEQFF.